This T cell receptor (beta chain) was sequenced in a study of molecular identifiers for immune sequencing clone quantification. TCRdb ran MiXCR on the PCR reads and lists one entry per CDR3 protein. The sample carries about 98,000 distinct CDR3 sequences, 35% recorded once. As for this clonotype: Its antigen is unidentified. One end of the junction fails to match germline, which may point to a read error.

Study-wide points: In naive cells, under 1% of molecules belonged to clones above 20 RNA copies, against over 99% in effector cells.

The CDR3 loop spans 16 amino acids. CDR1 and CDR2 (germline): SGHTA, FQGNSA. The chain recombines TRBV7-2 with TRBJ2-5; 10 bases agree with TRBD2. The sequence derives from a human donor in good health. Some libraries in this study had Jurkat cell RNA spiked in. Sequenced: naive CD8+ T cells from blood, with Jurkat cell RNA spiked in. Stated subset: FACS-sorted CD8+CD4-CCR7+CD45RA+ naive T cells. The CDR3 is CASSLRAGGPQESQYF. CDR3 in DNA: TGTGCCAGCAGCTTACGAGCGGGAGGGCCCCAAGAGTCCCAGTACTTC.